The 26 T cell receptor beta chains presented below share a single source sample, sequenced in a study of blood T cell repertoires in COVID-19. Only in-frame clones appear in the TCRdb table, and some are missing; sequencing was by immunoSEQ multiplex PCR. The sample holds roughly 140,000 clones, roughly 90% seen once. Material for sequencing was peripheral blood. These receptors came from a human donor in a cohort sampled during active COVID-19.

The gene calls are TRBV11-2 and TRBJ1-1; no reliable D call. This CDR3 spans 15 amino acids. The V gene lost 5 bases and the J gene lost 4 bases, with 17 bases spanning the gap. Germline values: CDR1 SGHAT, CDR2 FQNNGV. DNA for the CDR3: TGTGCCAGCAGCCCCTTGGGCCCAACGCGCACTGAAGCTTTCTTT. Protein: CASSPLGPTRTEAFF.

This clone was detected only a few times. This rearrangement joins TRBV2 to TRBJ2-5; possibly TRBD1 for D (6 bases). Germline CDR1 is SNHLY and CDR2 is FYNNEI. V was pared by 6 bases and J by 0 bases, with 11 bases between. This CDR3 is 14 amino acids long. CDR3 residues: CASRNRDYQETQYF. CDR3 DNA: TGTGCCAGCAGAAACAGGGATTACCAAGAGACCCAGTACTTC.

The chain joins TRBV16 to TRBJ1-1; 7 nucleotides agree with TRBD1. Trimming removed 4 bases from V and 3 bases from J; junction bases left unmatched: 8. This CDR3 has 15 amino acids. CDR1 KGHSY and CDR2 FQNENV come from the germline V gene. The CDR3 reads CASSLADRLDTEAFF. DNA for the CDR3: TGTGCCAGCAGCCTTGCGGACAGGTTGGACACTGAAGCTTTCTTT.

This chain's CDR3 is CASSRGLANTGELFF. CDR3 in DNA: TGTGCCAGCAGCCGCGGACTAGCCAACACCGGGGAGCTGTTTTTT. The chain uses TRBV7-2 and TRBJ2-2, with 8 bases identical to TRBD2. The CDR3 loop spans 15 amino acids. The germline V gene encodes CDR1 SGHTA and CDR2 FQGNSA. V trimming: 5 bases; J trimming: 2 bases; junction bases outside the gene matches: 4. Supplemented by reference TRBV7-2 and TRBJ2-2, the full variable domain reads GAGVSQSPSNKVTEKGKDVELRCDPISGHTALYWYRQSLGQGLEFLIYFQGNSAPDKSGLPSDRFSAERTGGSVSTLTIQRTQQEDSAVYLCASSRGLANTGELFFGEGSRLTVL.

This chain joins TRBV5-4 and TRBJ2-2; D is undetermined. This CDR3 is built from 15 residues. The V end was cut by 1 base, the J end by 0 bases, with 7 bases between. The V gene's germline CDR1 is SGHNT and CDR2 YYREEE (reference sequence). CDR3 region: CASSLKQTNTGELFF. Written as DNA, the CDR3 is TGTGCCAGCAGCTTGAAGCAAACGAACACCGGGGAGCTGTTTTTT.

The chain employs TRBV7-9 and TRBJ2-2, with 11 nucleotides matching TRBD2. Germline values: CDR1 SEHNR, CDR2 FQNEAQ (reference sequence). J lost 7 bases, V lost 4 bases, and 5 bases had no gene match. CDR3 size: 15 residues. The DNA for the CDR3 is TGTGCCAGCAGCTGGCTAGCGGGAGGTGGCGGGGAGCTGTTTTTT. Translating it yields CASSWLAGGGGELFF.

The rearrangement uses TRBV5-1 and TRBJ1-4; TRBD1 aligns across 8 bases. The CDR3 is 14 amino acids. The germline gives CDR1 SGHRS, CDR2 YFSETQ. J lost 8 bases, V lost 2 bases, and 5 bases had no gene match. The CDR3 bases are TGCGCCAGCAGCTTTGGACAGGGAGGGGAAAAACTGTTTTTT. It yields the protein CASSFGQGGEKLFF.

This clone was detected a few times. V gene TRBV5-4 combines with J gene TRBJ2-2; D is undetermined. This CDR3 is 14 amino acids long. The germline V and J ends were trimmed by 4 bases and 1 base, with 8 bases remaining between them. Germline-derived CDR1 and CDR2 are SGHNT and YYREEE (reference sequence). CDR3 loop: CASSTKRNTGELFF. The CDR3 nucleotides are TGTGCCAGCAGCACTAAGCGGAACACCGGGGAGCTGTTTTTT. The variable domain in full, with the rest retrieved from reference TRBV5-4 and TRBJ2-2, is ETGVTQSPTHLIKTRGQQVTLRCSSQSGHNTVSWYQQALGQGPQFIFQYYREEENGRGNFPPRFSGLQFPNYSSELNVNALELDDSALYLCASSTKRNTGELFFGEGSRLTVL.

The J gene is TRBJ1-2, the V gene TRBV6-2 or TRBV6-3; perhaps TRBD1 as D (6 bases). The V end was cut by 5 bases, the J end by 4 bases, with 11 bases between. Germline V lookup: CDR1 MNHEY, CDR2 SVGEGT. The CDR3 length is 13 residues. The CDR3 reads CASSPQGRYGYTF. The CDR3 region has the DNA TGTGCCAGCAGTCCACAGGGTCGCTATGGCTACACCTTC.

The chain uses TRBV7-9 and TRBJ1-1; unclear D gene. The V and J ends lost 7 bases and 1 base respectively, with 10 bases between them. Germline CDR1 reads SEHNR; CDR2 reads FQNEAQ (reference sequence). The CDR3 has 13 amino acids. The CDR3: CASTELSNTEAFF. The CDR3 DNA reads TGTGCCAGCACCGAACTTTCGAACACTGAAGCTTTCTTT.

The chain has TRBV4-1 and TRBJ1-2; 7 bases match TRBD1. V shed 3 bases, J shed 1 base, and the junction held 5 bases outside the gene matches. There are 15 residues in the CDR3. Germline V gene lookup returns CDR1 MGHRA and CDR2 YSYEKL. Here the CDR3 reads CASSQRDSINYGYTF. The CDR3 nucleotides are TGCGCCAGCAGCCAGAGGGACAGTATTAACTATGGCTACACCTTC.

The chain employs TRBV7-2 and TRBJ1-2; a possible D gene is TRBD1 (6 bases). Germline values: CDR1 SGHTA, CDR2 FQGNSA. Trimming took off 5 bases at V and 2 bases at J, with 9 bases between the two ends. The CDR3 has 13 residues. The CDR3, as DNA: TGTGCCAGCAGCCAACAGGGAAACTATGGCTACACCTTC. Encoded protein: CASSQQGNYGYTF.

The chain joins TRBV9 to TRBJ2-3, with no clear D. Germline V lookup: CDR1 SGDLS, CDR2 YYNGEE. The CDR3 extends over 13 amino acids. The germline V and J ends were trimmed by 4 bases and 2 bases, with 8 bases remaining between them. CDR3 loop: CASSLRATDTQYF. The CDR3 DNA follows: TGTGCCAGCAGCCTGAGAGCCACAGATACGCAGTATTTT.

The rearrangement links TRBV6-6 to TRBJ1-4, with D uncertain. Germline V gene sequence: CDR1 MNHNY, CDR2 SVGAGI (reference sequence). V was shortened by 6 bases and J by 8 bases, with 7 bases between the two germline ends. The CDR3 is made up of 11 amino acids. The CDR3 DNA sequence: TGTGCCAGCAGAACCACAGAAAAACTGTTTTTT. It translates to CASRTTEKLFF.

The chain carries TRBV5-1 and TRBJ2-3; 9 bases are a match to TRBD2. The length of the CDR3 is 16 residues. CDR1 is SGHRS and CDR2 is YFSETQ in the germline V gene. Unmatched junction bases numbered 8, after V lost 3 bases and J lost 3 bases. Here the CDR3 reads CASSSGSGSRTDTQYF. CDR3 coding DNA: TGCGCCAGCAGCTCAGGTAGCGGGAGCCGGACAGATACGCAGTATTTT. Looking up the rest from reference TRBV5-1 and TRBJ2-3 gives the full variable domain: KAGVTQTPRYLIKTRGQQVTLSCSPISGHRSVSWYQQTPGQGLQFLFEYFSETQRNKGNFPGRFSGRQFSNSRSEMNVSTLELGDSALYLCASSSGSGSRTDTQYFGPGTRLTVL.

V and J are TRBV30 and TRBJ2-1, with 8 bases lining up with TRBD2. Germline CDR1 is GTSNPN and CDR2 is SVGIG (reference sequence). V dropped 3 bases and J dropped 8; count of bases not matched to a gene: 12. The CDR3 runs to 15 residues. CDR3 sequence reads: CAWRPRRGGSDEQFF. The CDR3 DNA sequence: TGTGCCTGGAGACCTCGACGGGGGGGCAGTGATGAGCAGTTCTTC.

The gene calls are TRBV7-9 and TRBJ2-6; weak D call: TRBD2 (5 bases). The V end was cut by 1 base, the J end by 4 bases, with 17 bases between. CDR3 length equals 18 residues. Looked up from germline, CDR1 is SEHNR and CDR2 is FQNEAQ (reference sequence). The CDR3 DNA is TGTGCCAGCAGCTTAGATTCCGGGGTCAGGCGCGGGGCCAACGTCCTGACTTTC. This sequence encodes CASSLDSGVRRGANVLTF.

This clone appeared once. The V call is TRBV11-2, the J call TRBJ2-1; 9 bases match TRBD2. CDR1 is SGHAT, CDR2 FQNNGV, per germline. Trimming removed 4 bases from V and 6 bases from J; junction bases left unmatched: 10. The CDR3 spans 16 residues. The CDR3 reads CASSSLAGWGSNEQFF. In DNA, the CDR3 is TGTGCCAGCAGCTCCCTAGCGGGATGGGGATCCAATGAGCAGTTCTTC.

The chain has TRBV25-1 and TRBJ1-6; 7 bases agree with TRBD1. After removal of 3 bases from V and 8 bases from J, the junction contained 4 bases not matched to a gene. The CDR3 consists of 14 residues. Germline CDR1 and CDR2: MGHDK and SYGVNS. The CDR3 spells CASSDRDRDSPLHF. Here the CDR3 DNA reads TGTGCCAGCAGTGACCGGGACAGAGATTCACCCCTCCACTTT.

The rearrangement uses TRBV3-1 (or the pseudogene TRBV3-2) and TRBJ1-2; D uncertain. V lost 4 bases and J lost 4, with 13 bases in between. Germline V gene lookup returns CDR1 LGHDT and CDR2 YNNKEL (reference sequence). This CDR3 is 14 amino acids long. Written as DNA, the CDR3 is TGTGCCAGCAGCCCCCAGGCGGGCCCCTATGGCTACACCTTC. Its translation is CASSPQAGPYGYTF.

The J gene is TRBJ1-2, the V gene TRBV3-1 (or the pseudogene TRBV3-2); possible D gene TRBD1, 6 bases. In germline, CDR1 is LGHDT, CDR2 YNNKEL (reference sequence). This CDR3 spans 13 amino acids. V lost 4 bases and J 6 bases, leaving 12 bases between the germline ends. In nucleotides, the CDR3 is TGTGCCAGCAGCCCAACAGGGTATCATGGCTACACCTTC. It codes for CASSPTGYHGYTF.

CDR3 sequence reads: CASRRGVPYEQYF. The CDR3 nucleotides read TGCGCCAGCCGGCGGGGGGTCCCCTACGAGCAGTACTTC. V usage is TRBV5-1 and J usage is TRBJ2-7; 8 bases match TRBD2. The V and J ends lost 7 bases and 2 bases, in that order; junction bases with no gene match: 5. The germline CDR1 and CDR2 sequences are SGHRS and YFSETQ. The CDR3 runs 13 residues.

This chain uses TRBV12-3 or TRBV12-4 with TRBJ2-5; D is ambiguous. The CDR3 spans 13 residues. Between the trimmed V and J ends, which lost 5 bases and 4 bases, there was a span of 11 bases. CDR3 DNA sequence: TGTGCCAGCAGTCCCCGGTTTTTAGAGACCCAGTACTTC. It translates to CASSPRFLETQYF.

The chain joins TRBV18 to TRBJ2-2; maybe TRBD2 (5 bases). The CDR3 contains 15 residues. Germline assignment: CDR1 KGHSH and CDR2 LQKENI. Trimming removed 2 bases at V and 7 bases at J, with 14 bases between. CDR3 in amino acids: CASSPRSIRGGELFF. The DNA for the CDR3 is TGTGCCAGCTCACCAAGATCCATTCGGGGCGGGGAGCTGTTTTTT.

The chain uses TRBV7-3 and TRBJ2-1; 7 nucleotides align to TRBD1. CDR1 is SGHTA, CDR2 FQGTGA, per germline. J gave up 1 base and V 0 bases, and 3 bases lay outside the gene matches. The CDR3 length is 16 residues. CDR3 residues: CASSLTTGASYNEQFF. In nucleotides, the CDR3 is TGTGCCAGCAGCTTAACCACAGGGGCATCCTACAATGAGCAGTTCTTC.

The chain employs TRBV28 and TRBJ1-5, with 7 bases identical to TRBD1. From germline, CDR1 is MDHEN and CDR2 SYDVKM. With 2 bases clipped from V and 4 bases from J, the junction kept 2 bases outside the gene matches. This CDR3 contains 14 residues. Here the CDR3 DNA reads TGTGCCAGCAGTTTAAGGGGGCGAAATCAGCCCCAGCATTTT. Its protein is CASSLRGRNQPQHF.